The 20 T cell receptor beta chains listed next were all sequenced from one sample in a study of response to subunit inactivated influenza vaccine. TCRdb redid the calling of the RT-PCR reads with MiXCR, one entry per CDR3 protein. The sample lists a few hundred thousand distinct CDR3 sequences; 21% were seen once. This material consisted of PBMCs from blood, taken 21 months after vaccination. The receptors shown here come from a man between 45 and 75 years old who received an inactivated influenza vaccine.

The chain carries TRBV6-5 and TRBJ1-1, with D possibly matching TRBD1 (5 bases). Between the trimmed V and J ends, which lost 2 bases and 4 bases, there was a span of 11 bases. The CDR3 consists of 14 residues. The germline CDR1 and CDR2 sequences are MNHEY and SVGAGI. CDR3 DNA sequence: TGTGCCAGCAGTTACCGGGGGGAGGGCACTGAAGCTTTCTTT. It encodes CASSYRGEGTEAFF.

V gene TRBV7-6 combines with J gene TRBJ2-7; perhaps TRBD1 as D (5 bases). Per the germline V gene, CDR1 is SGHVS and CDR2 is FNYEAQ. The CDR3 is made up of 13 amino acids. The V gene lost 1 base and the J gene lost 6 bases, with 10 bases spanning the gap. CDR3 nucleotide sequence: TGTGCCAGCAGCTTAGGGGAAGACAGCGAGCAGTACTTC. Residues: CASSLGEDSEQYF.

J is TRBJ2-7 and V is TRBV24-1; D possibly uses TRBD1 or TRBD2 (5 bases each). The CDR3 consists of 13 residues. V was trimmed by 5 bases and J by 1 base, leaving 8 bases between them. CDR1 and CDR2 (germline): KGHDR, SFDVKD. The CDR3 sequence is CATSGDRSYEQYF. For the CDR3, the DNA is TGTGCCACCAGTGGGGACCGTTCCTACGAGCAGTACTTC.

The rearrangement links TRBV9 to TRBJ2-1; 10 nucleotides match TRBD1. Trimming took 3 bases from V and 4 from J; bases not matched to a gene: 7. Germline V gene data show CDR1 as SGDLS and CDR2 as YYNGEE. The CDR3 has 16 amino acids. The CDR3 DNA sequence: TGTGCCAGCAGCGGACAGGGGGCGGTGGAGTACAATGAGCAGTTCTTC. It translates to CASSGQGAVEYNEQFF.

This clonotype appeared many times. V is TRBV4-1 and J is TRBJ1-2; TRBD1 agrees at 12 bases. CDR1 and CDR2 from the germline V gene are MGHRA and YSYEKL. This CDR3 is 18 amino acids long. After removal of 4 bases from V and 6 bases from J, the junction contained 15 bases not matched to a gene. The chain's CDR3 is CASSPIIRDRGRRDGYTF. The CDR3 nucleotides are TGCGCCAGCAGCCCAATTATCCGGGACAGGGGGCGTCGCGATGGCTACACCTTC.

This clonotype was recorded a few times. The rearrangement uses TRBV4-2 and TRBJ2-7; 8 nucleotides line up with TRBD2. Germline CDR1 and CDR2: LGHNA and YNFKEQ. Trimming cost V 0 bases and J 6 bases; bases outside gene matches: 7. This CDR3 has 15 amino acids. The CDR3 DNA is TGTGCCAGCAGCCAAGAGCAGGGACTAGAAGCCGAGCAGTACTTC. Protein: CASSQEQGLEAEQYF.

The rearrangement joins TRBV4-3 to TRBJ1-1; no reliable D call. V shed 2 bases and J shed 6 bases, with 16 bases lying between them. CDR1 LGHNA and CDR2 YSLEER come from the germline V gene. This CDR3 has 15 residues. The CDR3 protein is CASSQTDTMGAEAFF. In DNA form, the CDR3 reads TGCGCCAGCAGCCAAACAGATACGATGGGTGCTGAAGCTTTCTTT.

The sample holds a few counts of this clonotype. The CDR3 here is CASSRRQAGGTIYF. CDR3 sequence (DNA): TGTGCCAGCAGCAGAAGACAGGCGGGTGGCACCATATATTTT. This chain links TRBV6-1 with TRBJ1-3, with a weak D call TRBD1 (6 bases). The CDR3 has 14 residues. CDR1 MNHNS and CDR2 SASEGT come from the germline V gene. The V and J ends lost 6 bases and 9 bases respectively, with 18 bases between them.

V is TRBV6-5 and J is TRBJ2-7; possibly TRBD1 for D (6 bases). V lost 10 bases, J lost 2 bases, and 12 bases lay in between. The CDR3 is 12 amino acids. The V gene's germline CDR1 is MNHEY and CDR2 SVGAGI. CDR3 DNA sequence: TGTGCCACTCACAGGGCCCCCTACGAGCAGTACTTC. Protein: CATHRAPYEQYF.

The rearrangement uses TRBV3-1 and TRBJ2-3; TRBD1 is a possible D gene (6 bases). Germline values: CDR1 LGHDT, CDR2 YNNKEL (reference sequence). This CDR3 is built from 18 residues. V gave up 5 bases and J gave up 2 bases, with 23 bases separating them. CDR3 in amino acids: CASSSPLWRKGDTDTQYF. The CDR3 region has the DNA TGTGCCAGCAGCTCCCCCCTCTGGCGGAAGGGGGACACAGATACGCAGTATTTT.

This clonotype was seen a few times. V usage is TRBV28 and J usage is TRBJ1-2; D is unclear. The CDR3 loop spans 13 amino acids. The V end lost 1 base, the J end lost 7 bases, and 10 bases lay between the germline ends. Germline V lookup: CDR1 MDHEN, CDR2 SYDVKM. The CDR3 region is CASSLLSRSGYTF. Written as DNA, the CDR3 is TGTGCCAGCAGTTTATTGTCCAGGTCTGGCTACACCTTC.

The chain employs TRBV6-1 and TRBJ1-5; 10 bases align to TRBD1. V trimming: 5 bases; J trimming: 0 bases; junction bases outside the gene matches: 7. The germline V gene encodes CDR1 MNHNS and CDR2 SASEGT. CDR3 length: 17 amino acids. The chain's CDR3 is CASSQGTGVYSNQPQHF. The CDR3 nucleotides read TGTGCCAGCAGTCAGGGGACAGGGGTGTATAGCAATCAGCCCCAGCATTTT.

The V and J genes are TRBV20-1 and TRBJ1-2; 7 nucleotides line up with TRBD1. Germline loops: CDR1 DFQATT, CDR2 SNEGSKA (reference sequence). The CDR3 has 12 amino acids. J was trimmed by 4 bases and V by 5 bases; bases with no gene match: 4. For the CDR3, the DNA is TGCAGTGCTGGGGGACAGACCTATGGCTACACCTTC. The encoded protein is CSAGGQTYGYTF.

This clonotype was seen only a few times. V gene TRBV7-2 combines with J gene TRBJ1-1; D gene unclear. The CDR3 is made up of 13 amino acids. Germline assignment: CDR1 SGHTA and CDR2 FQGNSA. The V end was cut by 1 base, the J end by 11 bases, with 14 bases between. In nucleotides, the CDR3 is TGTGCCAGCAGCTTAGGGGCCGGTGAGGGCGCTTTCTTT. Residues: CASSLGAGEGAFF.

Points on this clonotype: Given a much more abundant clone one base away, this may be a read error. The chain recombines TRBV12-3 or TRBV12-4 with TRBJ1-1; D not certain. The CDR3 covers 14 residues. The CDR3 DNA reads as TGTGCCAGCAGCCCTACCGGAATACTCACTGAAGCTTCCTTT. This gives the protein CASSPTGILTEASF.

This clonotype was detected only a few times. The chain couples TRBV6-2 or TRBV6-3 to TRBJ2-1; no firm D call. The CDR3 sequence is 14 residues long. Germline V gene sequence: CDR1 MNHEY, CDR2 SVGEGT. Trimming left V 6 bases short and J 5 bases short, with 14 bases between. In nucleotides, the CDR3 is TGTGCCAGCAGACGACCCGGGCACAACAATGAGCAGTTCTTC. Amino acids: CASRRPGHNNEQFF.

Here the CDR3 DNA reads TGCAGCGTTGCCCGAATACGGGAGGGCCCCTCCTACGAGCAGTACTTC. Translated: CSVARIREGPSYEQYF. This sequence joins TRBV29-1 and TRBJ2-7; 8 nucleotides match TRBD2. The CDR3 spans 16 residues. Germline V gene sequence: CDR1 SQVTM, CDR2 ANQGSEA. V trimming: 4 bases; J trimming: 0 bases; junction bases outside the gene matches: 11.

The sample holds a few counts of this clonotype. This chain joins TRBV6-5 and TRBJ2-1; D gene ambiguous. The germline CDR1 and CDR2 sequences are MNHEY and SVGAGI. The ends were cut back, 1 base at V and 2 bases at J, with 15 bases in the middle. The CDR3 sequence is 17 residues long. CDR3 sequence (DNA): TGTGCCAGCAGTTACTTCATCGGACGTAGTACCTACAATGAGCAGTTCTTC. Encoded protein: CASSYFIGRSTYNEQFF.

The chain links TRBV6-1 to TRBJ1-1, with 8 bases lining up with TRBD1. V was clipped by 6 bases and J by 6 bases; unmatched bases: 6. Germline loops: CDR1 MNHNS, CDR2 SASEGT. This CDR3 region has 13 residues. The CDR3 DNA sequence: TGTGCCAGCAGGGGGACAGGTTCATCTGAAGCTTTCTTT. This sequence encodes CASRGTGSSEAFF.

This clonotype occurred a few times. The CDR3 reads CASSYRGGRDEKLFF. The CDR3 DNA reads TGCGCCAGCAGTTACCGGGGGGGGCGAGATGAAAAACTGTTTTTT. This chain connects TRBV5-1 to TRBJ1-4, with D perhaps matching TRBD1 (6 bases). CDR1 and CDR2 from the germline V gene are SGHRS and YFSETQ. The CDR3 is made up of 15 amino acids. V lost 5 bases to trimming and J lost 6 bases, with 17 bases between them.